Shown below are 5 T cell receptor beta chains from a single sample sequenced in a study of T cell responses to AZD1222 COVID-19 vaccine. The table came from immunoSEQ multiplex PCR; TCRdb's copy has only in-frame clones and leaves some out. The sample records 100,000 to 150,000 clones, roughly 89% being singletons. The sequencing here drew on peripheral blood, taken 28 days after the second AZD1222 dose. The source of these receptors is an adult who received the AZD1222 COVID-19 vaccine.

The chain combines TRBV11-3 with TRBJ2-3; 11 bases are a match to TRBD1. The CDR3 is 15 residues long. Germline trimming cut 4 bases from V and 3 bases from J; bases unmatched to any gene: 3. Germline CDR1 reads SGHNT; CDR2 reads YENEEA. Written as DNA, the CDR3 is TGTGCCAGCAGCTCCGGGACAGGGGGAACAGATACGCAGTATTTT. Protein: CASSSGTGGTDTQYF.

The count of this clone is one. The chain employs TRBV5-6 and TRBJ2-7; D is undetermined. This CDR3 is built from 13 residues. The germline V gene encodes CDR1 SGHDT and CDR2 YYEEEE. V lost 2 bases and J 2 bases, leaving 8 bases between the germline ends. The CDR3: CASSFGEAYEQYF. Written as DNA, the CDR3 is TGTGCCAGCAGCTTTGGGGAAGCCTACGAGCAGTACTTC.

V is TRBV7-2 and J is TRBJ2-7, with D possibly matching TRBD1 (5 bases). V gave up 2 bases and J gave up 6 bases, with 17 bases separating them. This CDR3 region has 15 residues. Germline values: CDR1 SGHTA, CDR2 FQGNSA. CDR3 DNA sequence: TGTGCCAGCAGCTTACTCGGGCAGGGCGCGTCCGAGCAGTACTTC. Encoded protein: CASSLLGQGASEQYF.

The CDR3 reads CASSLTVAGGRGEQFF. The CDR3 nucleotides read TGTGCCAGCAGCCTCACCGTAGCGGGAGGACGGGGTGAGCAGTTCTTC. The V call is TRBV5-4, the J call TRBJ2-1; 10 nucleotides line up with TRBD2. Germline V gives CDR1 SGHNT, CDR2 YYREEE (reference sequence). The V and J ends lost 4 bases and 9 bases, in that order; junction bases with no gene match: 13. The CDR3 has 16 amino acids.

This clone has only a few counts. This sequence joins TRBV5-1 and TRBJ2-7; TRBD1 matches at 9 bases. Germline V gene data show CDR1 as SGHRS and CDR2 as YFSETQ. The CDR3 sequence is 16 residues long. With 0 bases clipped from V and 1 base from J, the junction kept 5 bases outside the gene matches. In nucleotides, the CDR3 is TGCGCCAGCAGCTTGGGTGGGACAGGGAGGTCCTACGAGCAGTACTTC. It translates to CASSLGGTGRSYEQYF.